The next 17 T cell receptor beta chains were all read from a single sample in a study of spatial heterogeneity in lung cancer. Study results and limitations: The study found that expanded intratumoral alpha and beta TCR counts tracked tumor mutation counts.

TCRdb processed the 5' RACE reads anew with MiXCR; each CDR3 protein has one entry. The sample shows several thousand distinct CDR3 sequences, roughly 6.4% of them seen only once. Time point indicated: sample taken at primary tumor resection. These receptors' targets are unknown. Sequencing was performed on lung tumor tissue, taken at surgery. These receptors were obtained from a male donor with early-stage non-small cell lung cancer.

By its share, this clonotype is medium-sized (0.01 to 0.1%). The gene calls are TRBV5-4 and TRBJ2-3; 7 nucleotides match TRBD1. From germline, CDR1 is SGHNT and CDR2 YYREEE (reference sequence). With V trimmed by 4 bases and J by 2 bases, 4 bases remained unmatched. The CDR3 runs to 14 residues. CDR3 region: CASSPGQATDTQYF. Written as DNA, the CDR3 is TGTGCCAGCAGCCCAGGACAGGCCACAGATACGCAGTATTTT. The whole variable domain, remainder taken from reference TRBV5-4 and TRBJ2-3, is ETGVTQSPTHLIKTRGQQVTLRCSSQSGHNTVSWYQQALGQGPQFIFQYYREEENGRGNFPPRFSGLQFPNYSSELNVNALELDDSALYLCASSPGQATDTQYFGPGTRLTVL.

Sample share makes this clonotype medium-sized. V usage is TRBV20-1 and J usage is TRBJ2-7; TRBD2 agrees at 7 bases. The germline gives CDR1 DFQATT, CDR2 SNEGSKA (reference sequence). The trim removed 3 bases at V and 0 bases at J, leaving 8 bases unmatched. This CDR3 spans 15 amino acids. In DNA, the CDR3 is TGCAGTGCTAGGCCTAGCGGATCCTTCTCCTACGAGCAGTACTTC. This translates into CSARPSGSFSYEQYF.

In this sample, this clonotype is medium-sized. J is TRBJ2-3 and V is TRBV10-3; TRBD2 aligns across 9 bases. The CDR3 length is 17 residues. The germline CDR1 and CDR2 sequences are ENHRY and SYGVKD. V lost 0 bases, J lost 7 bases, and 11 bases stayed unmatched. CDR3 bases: TGTGCCATCAGTGAGTCGGGGCTAGCGGGAAGCCGCTATACGCAGTATTTT. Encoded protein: CAISESGLAGSRYTQYF.

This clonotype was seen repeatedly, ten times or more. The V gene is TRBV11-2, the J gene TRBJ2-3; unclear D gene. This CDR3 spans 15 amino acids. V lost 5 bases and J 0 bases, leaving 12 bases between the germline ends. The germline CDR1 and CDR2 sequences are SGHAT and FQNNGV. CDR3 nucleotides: TGTGCCAGCAGCCAAACTGGATCTAGCACAGATACGCAGTATTTT. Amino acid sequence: CASSQTGSSTDTQYF.

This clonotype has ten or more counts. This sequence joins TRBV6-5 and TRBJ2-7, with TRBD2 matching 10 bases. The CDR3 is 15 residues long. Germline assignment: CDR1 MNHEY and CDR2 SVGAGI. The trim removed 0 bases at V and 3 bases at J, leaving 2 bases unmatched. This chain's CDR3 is CASSYSASGSYEQYF. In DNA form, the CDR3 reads TGTGCCAGCAGTTACTCGGCTAGCGGGAGCTACGAGCAGTACTTC.

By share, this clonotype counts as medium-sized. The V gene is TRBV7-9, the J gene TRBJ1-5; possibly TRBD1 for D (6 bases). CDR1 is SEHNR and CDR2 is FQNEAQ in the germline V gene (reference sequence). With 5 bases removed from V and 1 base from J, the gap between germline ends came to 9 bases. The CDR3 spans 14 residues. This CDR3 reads CASSSQGSNQPQHF. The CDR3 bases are TGTGCCAGCAGCAGTCAGGGGAGCAATCAGCCCCAGCATTTT.

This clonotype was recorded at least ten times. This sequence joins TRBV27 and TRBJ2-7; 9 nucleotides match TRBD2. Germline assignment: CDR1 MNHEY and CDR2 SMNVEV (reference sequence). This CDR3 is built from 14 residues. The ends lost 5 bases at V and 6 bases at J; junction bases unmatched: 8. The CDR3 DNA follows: TGTGCCAGCAGTGCGGGACTAGCTTCTTCCGAGCAGTACTTC. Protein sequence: CASSAGLASSEQYF.

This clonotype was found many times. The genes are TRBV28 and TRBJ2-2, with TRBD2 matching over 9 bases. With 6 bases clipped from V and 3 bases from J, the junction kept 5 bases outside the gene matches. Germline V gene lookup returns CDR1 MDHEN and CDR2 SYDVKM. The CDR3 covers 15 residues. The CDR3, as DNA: TGTGCCAGCAGAATAGCGGGAGTGGACACCGGGGAGCTGTTTTTT. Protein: CASRIAGVDTGELFF.

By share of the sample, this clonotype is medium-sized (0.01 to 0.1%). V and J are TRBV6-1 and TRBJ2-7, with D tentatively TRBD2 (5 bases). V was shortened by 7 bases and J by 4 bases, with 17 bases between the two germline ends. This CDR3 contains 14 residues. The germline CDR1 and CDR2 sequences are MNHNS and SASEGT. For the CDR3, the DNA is TGTGCCAGCAACGGAGGCAGGCCCCCTTACGAGCAGTACTTC. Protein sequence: CASNGGRPPYEQYF.

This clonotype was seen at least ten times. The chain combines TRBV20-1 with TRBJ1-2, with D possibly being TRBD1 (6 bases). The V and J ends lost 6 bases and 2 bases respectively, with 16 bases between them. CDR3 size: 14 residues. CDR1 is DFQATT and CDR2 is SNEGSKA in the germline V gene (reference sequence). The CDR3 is CSASTGRGNYGYTF. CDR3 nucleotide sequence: TGCAGTGCCTCTACAGGGAGGGGAAACTATGGCTACACCTTC.

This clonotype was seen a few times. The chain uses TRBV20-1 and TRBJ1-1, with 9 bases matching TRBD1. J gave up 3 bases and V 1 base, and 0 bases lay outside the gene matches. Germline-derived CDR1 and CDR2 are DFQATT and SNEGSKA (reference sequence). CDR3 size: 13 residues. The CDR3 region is CSARGDRDTEAFF. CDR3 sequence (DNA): TGCAGTGCTAGAGGGGACAGGGACACTGAAGCTTTCTTT.

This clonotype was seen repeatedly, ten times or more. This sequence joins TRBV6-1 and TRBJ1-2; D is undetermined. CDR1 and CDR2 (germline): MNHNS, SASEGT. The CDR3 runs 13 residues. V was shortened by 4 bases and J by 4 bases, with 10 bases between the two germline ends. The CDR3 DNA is TGTGCCAGCAGTGTCGACACCACCTATGGCTACACCTTC. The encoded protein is CASSVDTTYGYTF.

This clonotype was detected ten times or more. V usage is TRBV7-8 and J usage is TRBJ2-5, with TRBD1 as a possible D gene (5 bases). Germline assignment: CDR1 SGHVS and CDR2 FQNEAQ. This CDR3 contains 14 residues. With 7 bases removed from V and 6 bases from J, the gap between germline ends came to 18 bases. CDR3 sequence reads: CASTTRQGIQTQYF. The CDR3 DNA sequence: TGTGCCAGCACCACCAGGCAGGGCATACAGACCCAGTACTTC.

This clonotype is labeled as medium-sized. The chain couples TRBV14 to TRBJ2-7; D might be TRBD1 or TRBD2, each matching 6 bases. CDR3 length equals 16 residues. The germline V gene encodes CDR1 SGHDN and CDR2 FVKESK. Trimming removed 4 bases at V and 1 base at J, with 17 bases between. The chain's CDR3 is CASSPALGGPSYEQYF. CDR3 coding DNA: TGTGCCAGCAGCCCTGCGTTGGGGGGCCCGTCCTACGAGCAGTACTTC.

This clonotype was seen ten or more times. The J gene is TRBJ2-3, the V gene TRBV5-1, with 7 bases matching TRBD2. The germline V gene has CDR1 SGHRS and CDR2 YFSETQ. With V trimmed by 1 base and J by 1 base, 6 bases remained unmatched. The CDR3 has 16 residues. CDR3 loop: CASSLSGRTGTDTQYF. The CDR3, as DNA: TGCGCCAGCAGCTTGTCCGGGAGGACGGGCACAGATACGCAGTATTTT.

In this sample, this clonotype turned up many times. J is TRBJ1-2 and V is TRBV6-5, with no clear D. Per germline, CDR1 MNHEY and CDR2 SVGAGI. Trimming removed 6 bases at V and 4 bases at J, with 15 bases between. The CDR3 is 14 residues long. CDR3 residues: CASSRLRGSYGYTF. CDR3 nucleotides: TGTGCCAGCAGCCGCCTCCGGGGTAGCTATGGCTACACCTTC.

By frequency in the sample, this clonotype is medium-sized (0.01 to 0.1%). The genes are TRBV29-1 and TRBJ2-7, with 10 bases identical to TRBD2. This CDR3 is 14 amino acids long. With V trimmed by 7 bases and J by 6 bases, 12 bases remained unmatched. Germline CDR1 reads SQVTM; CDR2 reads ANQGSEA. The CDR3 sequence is CSAREEREGREQYF. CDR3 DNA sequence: TGCAGCGCAAGGGAGGAGCGGGAGGGCCGCGAGCAGTACTTC.